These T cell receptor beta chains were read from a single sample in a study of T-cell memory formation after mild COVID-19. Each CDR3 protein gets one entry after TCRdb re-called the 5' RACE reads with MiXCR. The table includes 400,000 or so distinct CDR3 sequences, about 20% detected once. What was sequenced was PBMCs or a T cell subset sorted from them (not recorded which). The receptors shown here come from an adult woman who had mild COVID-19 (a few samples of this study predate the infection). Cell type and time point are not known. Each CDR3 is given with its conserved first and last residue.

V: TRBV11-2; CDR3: CASSALQGAWEQYF
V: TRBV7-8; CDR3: CASSTRTVTEAFF
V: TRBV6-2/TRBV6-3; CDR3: CASSYSTGGNYNEQFF
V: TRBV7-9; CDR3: CASSFGPIGDNQPQHF
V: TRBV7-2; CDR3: CASSLDAGGPYEQYF
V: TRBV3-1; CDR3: CASSQRSEAFF
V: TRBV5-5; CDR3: CASSRTGTGSADTQYF
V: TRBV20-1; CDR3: CSARGDRWIQGGYGYTF
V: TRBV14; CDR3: CASSRDRGVRNEKLFF
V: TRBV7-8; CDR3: CASSLGAWGTGYGYTF
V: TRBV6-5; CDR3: CASSYTVGQRSNGYTF